This T cell receptor beta chain was found in a study of OX40 agonist ivuxolimab in advanced cancers. Study-wide context: Ivuxolimab is a fully human IgG2 antibody that activates OX40 (CD134).

CDR1 and CDR2 from the germline V gene are MNHEY and SMNVEV (reference sequence). This CDR3 is built from 16 residues. Unmatched junction bases numbered 7, after V lost 8 bases and J lost 1 base. Autoimmune disease history or systemic immunosuppression meant exclusion. Profiling relied on immunoSEQ multiplex PCR, and the TCRdb table lists in-frame clones only, not all of them. The profile shows some 90,000 clones, around 87% of them singletons. The V gene is TRBV27, the J gene TRBJ2-1; 11 nucleotides line up with TRBD2. Sequenced material: CD4+ or CD8+ T cells sorted from blood, taken in a trial of the OX40 agonist ivuxolimab. This TCR came from an adult with an advanced solid tumor such as melanoma, head and neck, liver or kidney cancer. CDR3 amino acids: CASGGSGRGSYNEQFF. The CDR3, as DNA: TGTGCCAGCGGCGGTAGCGGGAGGGGTTCCTACAATGAGCAGTTCTTC.